Sequencing of this T cell receptor (beta chain) was carried out in a study of vaccination and CD4 T cells after COVID-19. The Oncomine TCR Beta short-read assay sequenced DNA from cultured CD4+ T cells. From the PCR reads, TCRdb called clonotypes with MiXCR, one entry per CDR3 protein. The table shows some 3,200 distinct CDR3 sequences, with 15% to 20% occurring only once. There are a few counts of this clonotype. The antigen remains undetermined. Treatment specified: approximately 11-day PBMC culture with coronavirus spike peptide pools or control peptides (ViraFEST assay). The CDR3 runs to 13 residues. Deletions cut 5 bases from V and 0 bases from J, with 7 bases between.

Specimen: CD4+ T cells from blood, cultured in vitro. This sequence originates from a human donor who had recovered from COVID-19. The chain carries TRBV12-3 or TRBV12-4 and TRBJ1-1; D is unclear. DNA of the CDR3: TGTGCCAGCAGTCTCCTCATGAACACTGAAGCTTTCTTT. It translates to CASSLLMNTEAFF.